This T cell receptor beta chain was recovered during a study of post-analysis software for immune sequencing data. General study findings and limits: Five TRBV segments, including TRBV5-6, TRBV5-1 and TRBV20-1, were more frequent in patients than controls.

J lost 9 bases, V lost 2 bases, and 10 bases had no gene match. The CDR3 is 15 amino acids. Each TCR beta cDNA library carried unique molecular identifiers. TCRdb used MiXCR to reprocess the PCR reads, holding one entry per CDR3 protein. The sample carries hundreds of thousands of distinct CDR3 sequences, 30% recorded once. The sample holds one count of this clonotype. The target antigen is unknown. The TCR originated in a girl between 5 and 17 years old with multiple sclerosis. The sequencing input was blood. This rearrangement joins TRBV12-3 or TRBV12-4 to TRBJ2-1, with 7 bases lining up with TRBD2. CDR3 bases: TGTGCCAGCAGTTTAAGCAAGGCAGGGAGGGCTGAGCAGTTCTTC. This gives the protein CASSLSKAGRAEQFF.